This entry is about one TCR beta chain. This specimen belongs to a study of brain T cells in children with intractable seizures. The time point: blood from clinic visit 5 months post-surgery; TSC patient then seizure free. The ends were cut back, 4 bases at V and 7 bases at J, with 20 bases in the middle. The CDR3 runs 15 residues. Germline V gene sequence: CDR1 SGHRS, CDR2 YFSETQ. Sequenced by immunoSEQ multiplex PCR; TCRdb stores in-frame clones only, minus some. Of a few hundred thousand clones in the sample, roughly 93% were seen once. The sample in question was peripheral blood, obtained 4 to 5 months after surgery. The genes are TRBV5-1 and TRBJ2-5, with D perhaps assigned TRBD1 or TRBD2 (6 bases each). The sequence was obtained from a boy under two years old with tuberous sclerosis and intractable seizures. The CDR3 DNA reads as TGCGCCAGCAGCCCGGGGGCACTTGACCGGGGGACCCAGTACTTC. It yields the protein CASSPGALDRGTQYF.